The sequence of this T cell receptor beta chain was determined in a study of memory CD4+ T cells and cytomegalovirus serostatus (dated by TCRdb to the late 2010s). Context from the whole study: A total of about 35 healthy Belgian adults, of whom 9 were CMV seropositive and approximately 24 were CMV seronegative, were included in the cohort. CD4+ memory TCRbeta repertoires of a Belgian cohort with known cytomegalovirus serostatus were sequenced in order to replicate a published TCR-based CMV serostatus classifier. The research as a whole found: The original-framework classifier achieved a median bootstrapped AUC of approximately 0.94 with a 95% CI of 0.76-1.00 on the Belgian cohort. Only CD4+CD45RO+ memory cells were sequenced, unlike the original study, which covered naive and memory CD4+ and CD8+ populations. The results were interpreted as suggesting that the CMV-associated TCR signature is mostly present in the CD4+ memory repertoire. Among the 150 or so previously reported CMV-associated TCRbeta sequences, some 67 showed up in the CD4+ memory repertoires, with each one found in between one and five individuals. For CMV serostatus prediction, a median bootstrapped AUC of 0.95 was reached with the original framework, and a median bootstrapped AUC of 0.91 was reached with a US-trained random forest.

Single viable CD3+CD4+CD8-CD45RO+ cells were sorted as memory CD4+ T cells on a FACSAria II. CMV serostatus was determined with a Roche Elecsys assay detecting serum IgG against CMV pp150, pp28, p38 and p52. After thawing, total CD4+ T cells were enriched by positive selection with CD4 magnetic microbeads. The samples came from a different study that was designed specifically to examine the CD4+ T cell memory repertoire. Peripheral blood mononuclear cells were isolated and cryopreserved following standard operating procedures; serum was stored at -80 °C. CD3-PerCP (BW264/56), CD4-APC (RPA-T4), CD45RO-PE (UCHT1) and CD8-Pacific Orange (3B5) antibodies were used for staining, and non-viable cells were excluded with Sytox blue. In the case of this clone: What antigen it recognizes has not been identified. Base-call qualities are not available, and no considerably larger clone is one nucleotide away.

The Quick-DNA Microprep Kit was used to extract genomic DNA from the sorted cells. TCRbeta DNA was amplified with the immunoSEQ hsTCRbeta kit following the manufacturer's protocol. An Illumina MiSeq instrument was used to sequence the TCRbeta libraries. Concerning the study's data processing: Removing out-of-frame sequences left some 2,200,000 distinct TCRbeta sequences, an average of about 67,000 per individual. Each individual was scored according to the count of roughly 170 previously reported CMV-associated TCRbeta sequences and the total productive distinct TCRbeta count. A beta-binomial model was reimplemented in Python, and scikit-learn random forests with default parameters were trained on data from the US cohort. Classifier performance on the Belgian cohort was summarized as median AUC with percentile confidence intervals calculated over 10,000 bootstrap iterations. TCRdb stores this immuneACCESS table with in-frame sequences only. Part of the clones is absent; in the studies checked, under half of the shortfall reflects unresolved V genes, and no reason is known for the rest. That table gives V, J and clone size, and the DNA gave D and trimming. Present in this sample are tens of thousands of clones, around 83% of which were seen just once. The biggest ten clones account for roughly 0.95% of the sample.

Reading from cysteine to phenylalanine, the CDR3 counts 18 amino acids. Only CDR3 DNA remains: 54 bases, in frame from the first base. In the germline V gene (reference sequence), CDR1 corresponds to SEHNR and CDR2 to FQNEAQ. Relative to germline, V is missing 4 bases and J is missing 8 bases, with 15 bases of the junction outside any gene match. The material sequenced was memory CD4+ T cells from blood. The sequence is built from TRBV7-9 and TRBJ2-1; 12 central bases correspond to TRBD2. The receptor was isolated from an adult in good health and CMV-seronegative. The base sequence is TGTGCCAGCAGCTCCGGGACTAGCGGGTCAAACGGGGGTTATGAGCAGTTCTTC. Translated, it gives CASSSGTSGSNGGYEQFF.